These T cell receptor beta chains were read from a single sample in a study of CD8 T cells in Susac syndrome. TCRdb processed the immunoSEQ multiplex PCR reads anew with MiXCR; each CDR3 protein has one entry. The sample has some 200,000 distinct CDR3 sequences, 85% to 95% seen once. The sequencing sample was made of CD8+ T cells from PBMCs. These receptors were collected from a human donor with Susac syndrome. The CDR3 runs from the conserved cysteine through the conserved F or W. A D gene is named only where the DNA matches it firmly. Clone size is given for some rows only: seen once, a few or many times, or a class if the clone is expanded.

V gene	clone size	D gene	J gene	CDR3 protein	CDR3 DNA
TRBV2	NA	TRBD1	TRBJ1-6	CASSETGNYNSPLHF	TGTGCCAGCAGTGAGACAGGGAACTATAATTCACCCCTCCACTTT
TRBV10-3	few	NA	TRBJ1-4	CAISEGEKLFF	TGTGCCATCAGTGAGGGAGAAAAACTGTTTTTT
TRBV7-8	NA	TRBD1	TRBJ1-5	CASSPPGTALHQPQHF	TGTGCCAGCAGCCCCCCCGGGACAGCCCTACATCAGCCCCAGCATTTT
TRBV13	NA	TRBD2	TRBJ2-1	CASSFSGGARNEQFF	TGTGCCAGCAGCTTTAGCGGGGGGGCCCGGAATGAGCAGTTCTTC
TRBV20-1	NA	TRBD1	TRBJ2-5	CSASPTGGQETQYF	TGCAGTGCTAGCCCCACAGGGGGTCAAGAGACCCAGTACTTC
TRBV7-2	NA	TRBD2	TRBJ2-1	CASSPSLSGGAWEQFF	TGTGCCAGCAGCCCGAGCCTCAGCGGGGGGGCCTGGGAGCAGTTCTTC
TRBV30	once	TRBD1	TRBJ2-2	CACQGDNTGELFF	TGTGCCTGTCAGGGGGATAACACCGGGGAGCTGTTTTTT
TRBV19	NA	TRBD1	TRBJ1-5	CASSMGQGHQPQHF	TGTGCCAGTAGTATGGGACAGGGGCATCAGCCCCAGCATTTT
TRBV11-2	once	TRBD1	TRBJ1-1	CASSQLTGLDTEAFF	TGTGCCAGCAGCCAATTGACAGGGTTGGACACTGAAGCTTTCTTT
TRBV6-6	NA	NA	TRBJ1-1	CASSSNQEGFIAEAFF	TGTGCCAGCAGTTCAAACCAGGAGGGATTTATCGCTGAAGCTTTCTTT
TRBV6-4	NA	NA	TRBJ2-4	CASSGPGPFFVRYF	TGTGCCAGCAGTGGACCGGGACCCTTCTTCGTACGGTACTTC
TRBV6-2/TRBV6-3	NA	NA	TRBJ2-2	CASSYSPGELFF	TGTGCCAGCAGTTACTCTCCGGGGGAGCTGTTTTTT
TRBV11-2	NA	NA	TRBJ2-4	CASSNLRGSRNIQYF	TGTGCCAGCAGTAACTTGAGAGGGAGTAGGAACATTCAGTACTTC
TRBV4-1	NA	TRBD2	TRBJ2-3	CASSQGTSSSTDTQYF	TGCGCCAGCAGCCAAGGGACTAGTTCTAGCACAGATACGCAGTATTTT
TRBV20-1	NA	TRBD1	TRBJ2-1	CSASDPGGQGNEQFF	TGCAGTGCTAGCGATCCGGGCGGACAGGGGAATGAGCAGTTCTTC
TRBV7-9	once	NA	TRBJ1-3	CASSLAELSFSGNTIYF	TGTGCCAGCAGCTTAGCGGAACTCTCGTTTTCGGGAAACACCATATATTTT
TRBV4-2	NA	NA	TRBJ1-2	CASSQGERDYGYTF	TGTGCCAGCAGCCAAGGCGAAAGGGACTATGGCTACACCTTC
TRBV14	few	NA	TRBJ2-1	CASSQAYNEQFF	TGTGCCAGCAGCCAAGCTTATAATGAGCAGTTCTTC
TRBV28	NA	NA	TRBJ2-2	CASRTGGSGGELFF	TGTGCCAGCAGGACCGGAGGGTCTGGCGGGGAGCTGTTTTTT
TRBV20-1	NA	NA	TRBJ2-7	CSAPRGTGIDVYEQYF	TGCAGTGCTCCAAGGGGAACCGGGATCGATGTCTACGAGCAGTACTTC
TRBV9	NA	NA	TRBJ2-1	CASGAGSYNEQFF	TGTGCCAGCGGGGCAGGCTCCTACAATGAGCAGTTCTTC
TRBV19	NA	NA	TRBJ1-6	CASKPSRQSSPLHF	TGTGCCAGTAAACCCTCCCGACAGAGCTCACCCCTCCACTTT
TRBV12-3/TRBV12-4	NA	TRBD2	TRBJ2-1	CASSPKIRLAGGLNEQFF	TGTGCCAGCAGTCCCAAGATTCGACTAGCGGGGGGATTGAATGAGCAGTTCTTC
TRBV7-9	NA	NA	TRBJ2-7	CASSLGRDTYEQYF	TGTGCCAGCAGCTTGGGACGGGACACCTACGAGCAGTACTTC
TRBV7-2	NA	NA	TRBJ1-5	CASSLAYSQPQHF	TGTGCCAGCAGCTTAGCGTACTCCCAGCCCCAGCATTTT
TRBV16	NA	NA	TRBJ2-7	CASSQTESPYEQYF	TGTGCCAGCAGCCAGACAGAGTCCCCCTACGAGCAGTACTTC
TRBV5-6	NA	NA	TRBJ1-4	CASSIGTANEKLFF	TGTGCCAGCAGCATCGGGACTGCTAATGAAAAACTGTTTTTT
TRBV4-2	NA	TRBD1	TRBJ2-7	CASSQDNHRGTEQYF	TGTGCCAGCAGCCAAGATAATCACAGGGGAACCGAGCAGTACTTC
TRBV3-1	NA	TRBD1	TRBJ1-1	CASRPGGFGTEAFF	TGTGCCAGCAGGCCAGGGGGCTTTGGCACTGAAGCTTTCTTT
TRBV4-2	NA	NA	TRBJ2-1	CASSQLASAGDEQFF	TGTGCCAGCAGCCAATTGGCTAGCGCCGGGGATGAGCAGTTCTTC
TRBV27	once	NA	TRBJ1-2	CASSLSLQGVGGYTF	TGTGCCAGCAGTTTATCGTTACAGGGAGTCGGCGGCTACACCTTC
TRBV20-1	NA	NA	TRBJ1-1	CSAGDTEAFF	TGCAGTGCCGGGGACACTGAAGCTTTCTTT
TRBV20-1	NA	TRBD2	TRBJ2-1	CSARVASGAYNEQFF	TGCAGTGCTAGAGTGGCTAGCGGAGCCTACAATGAGCAGTTCTTC
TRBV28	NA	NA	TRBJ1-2	CASSLSQNYGYTF	TGTGCCAGCAGTTTAAGCCAGAACTATGGCTACACCTTC
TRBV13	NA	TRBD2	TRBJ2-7	CASSIGLAGGSYEQYF	TGTGCCAGCAGCATCGGACTAGCGGGGGGTTCCTACGAGCAGTACTTC
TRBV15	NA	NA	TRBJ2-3	CATSRDHISGGRTQYF	TGTGCCACCAGCAGAGATCATATCTCGGGGGGCCGTACGCAGTATTTT
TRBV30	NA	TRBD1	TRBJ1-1	CAWGQGRTEAFF	TGTGCCTGGGGACAGGGGAGGACTGAAGCTTTCTTT
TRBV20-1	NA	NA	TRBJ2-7	CSAREGGVDEQYF	TGCAGTGCTAGAGAGGGTGGAGTGGACGAGCAGTACTTC
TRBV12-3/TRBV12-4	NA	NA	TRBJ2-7	CASSPSWAAYEQYF	TGTGCCAGCAGTCCCAGTTGGGCAGCCTACGAGCAGTACTTC
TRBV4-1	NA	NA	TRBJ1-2	CASSHQSLGNYGYTF	TGCGCCAGCAGCCACCAGTCCCTTGGGAACTATGGCTACACCTTC
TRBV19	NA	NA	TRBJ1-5	CASSQGLNQPQHF	TGTGCCAGTAGTCAGGGGCTCAATCAGCCCCAGCATTTT
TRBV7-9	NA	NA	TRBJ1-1	CASSLVGDGAEAFF	TGTGCCAGCAGCTTAGTGGGCGATGGGGCCGAAGCTTTCTTT
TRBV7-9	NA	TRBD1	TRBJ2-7	CASSFPDRGVNEQYF	TGTGCCAGCAGCTTTCCGGACAGGGGCGTCAACGAGCAGTACTTC
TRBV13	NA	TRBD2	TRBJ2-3	CASSLGLADFTDTQYF	TGTGCCAGCAGCTTAGGACTAGCGGACTTCACAGATACGCAGTATTTT
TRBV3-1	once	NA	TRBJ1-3	CASSQERVSANTIYF	TGTGCCAGCAGCCAAGAAAGGGTTTCGGCAAACACCATATATTTT
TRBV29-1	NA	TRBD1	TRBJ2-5	CSADRGRETQYF	TGCAGCGCGGACAGGGGGCGAGAGACCCAGTACTTC
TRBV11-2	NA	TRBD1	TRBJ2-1	CASSLLGQGREQFF	TGTGCCAGCAGCTTATTGGGACAGGGTCGTGAGCAGTTCTTC
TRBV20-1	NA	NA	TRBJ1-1	CSATVSEAFF	TGCAGTGCTACGGTATCCGAAGCTTTCTTT
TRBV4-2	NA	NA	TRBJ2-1	CASSQEQGLAHNEQFF	TGTGCCAGCAGCCAAGAGCAAGGTCTGGCCCACAATGAGCAGTTCTTC
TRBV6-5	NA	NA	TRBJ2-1	CASMLGSSNEQFF	TGTGCCAGCATGCTTGGATCTAGCAATGAGCAGTTCTTC
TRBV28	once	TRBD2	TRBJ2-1	CASSIERDLMREQFF	TGTGCCAGCAGTATAGAGCGGGACTTAATGAGAGAGCAGTTCTTC
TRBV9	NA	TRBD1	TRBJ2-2	CASSVSTGEDGELFF	TGTGCCAGCAGCGTTTCGACAGGGGAGGACGGGGAGCTGTTTTTT
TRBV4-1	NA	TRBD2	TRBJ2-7	CASSQEELAAYEQYF	TGCGCCAGCAGCCAAGAGGAACTAGCGGCCTACGAGCAGTACTTC
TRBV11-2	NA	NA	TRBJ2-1	CASSLYLDEQFF	TGTGCCAGCAGCTTGTATTTGGATGAGCAGTTCTTC
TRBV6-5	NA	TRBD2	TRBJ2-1	CASSLFSATSGFYNEQFF	TGTGCCAGCAGTTTATTTTCAGCGACTAGCGGCTTCTACAATGAGCAGTTCTTC
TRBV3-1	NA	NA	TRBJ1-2	CASSPLDRSHGYTF	TGTGCCAGCAGCCCCCTAGACAGAAGTCATGGCTACACCTTC
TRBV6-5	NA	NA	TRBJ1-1	CASSYEGNGFF	TGTGCCAGCAGTTACGAAGGGAATGGTTTCTTT
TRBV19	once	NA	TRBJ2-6	CASSGDSNSGANVLTF	TGTGCCAGTAGTGGAGACAGCAACTCTGGGGCCAACGTCCTGACTTTC
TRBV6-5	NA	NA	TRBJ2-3	CASSVSSRADTQYF	TGTGCCAGCAGTGTCTCGTCGAGGGCAGATACGCAGTATTTT